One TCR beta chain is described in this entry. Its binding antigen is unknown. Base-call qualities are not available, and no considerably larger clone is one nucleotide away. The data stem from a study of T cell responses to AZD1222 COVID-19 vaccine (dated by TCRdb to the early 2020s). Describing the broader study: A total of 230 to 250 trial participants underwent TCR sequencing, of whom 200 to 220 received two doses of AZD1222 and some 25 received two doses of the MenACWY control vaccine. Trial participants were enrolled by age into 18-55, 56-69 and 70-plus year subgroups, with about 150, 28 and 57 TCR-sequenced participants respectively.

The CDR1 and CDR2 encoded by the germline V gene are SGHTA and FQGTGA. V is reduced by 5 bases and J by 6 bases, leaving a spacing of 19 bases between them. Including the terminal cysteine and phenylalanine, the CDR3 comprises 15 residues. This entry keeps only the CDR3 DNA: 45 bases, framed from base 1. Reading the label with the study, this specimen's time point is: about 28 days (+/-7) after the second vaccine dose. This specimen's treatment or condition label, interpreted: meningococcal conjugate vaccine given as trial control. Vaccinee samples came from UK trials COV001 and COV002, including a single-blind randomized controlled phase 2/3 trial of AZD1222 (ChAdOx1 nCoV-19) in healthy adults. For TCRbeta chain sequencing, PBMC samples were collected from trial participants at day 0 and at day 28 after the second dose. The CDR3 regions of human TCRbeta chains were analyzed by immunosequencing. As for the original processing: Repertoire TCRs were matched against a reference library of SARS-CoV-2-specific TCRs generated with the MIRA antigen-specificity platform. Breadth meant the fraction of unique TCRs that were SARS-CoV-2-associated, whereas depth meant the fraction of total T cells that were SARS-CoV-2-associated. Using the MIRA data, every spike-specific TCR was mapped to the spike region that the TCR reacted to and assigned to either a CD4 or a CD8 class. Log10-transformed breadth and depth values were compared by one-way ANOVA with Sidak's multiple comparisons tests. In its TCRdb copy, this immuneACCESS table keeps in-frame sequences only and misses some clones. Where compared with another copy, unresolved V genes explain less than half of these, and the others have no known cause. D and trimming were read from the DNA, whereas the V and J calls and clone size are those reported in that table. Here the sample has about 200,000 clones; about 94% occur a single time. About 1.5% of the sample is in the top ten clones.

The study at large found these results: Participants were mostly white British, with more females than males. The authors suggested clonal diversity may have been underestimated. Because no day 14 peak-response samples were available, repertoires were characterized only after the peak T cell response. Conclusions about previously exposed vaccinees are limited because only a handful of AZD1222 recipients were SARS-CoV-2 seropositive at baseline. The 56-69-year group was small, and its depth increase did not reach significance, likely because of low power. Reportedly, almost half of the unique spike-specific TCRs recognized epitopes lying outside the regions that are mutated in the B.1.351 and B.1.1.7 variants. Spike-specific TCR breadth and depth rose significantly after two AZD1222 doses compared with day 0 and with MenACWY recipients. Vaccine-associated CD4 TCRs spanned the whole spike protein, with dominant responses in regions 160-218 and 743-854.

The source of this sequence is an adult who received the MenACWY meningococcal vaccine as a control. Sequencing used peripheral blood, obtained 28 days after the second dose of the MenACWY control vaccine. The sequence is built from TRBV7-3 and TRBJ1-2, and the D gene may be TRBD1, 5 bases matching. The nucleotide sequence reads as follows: TGTGCCAGCAGCCCTGCCGGGGCTCAATGGGATGGCTACACCTTC. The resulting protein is CASSPAGAQWDGYTF.